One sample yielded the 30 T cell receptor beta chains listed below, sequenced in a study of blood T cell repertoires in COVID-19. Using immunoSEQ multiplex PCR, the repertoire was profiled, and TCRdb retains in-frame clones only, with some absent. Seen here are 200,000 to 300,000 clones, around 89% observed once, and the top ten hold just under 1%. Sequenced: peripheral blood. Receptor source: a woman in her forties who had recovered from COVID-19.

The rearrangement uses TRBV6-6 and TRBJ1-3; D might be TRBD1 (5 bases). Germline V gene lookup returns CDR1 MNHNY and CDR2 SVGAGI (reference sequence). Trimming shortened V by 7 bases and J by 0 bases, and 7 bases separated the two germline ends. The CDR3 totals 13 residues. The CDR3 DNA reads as TGTGCCAGCACCACAGGCTCTGGAAACACCATATATTTT. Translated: CASTTGSGNTIYF.

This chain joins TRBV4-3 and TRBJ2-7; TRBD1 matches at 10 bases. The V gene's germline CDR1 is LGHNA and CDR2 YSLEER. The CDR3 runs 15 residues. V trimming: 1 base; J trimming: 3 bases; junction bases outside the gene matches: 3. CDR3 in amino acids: CASSQVGTGVYEQYF. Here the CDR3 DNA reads TGCGCCAGCAGCCAAGTGGGGACAGGGGTCTACGAGCAGTACTTC.

CDR3 residues: CASSSPGTVPYNEQFF. The CDR3, as DNA: TGTGCCAGCAGTTCCCCGGGGACAGTACCCTACAATGAGCAGTTCTTC. The rearrangement uses TRBV6-5 and TRBJ2-1, with TRBD1 matching over 7 bases. CDR1 is MNHEY and CDR2 is SVGAGI in the germline V gene. V lost 4 bases to trimming and J lost 2 bases; unmatched junction nucleotides: 8. This CDR3 region has 16 residues.

The CDR3 is CASSLAGVGLGGGYTF. Here the CDR3 DNA reads TGTGCCAGCAGCTTAGCTGGTGTGGGCCTAGGAGGTGGCTACACCTTC. This chain links TRBV7-8 with TRBJ1-2; D is uncertain. V lost 0 bases, J lost 7 bases, and 18 bases lay in between. This CDR3 has 16 residues. Germline V lookup: CDR1 SGHVS, CDR2 FQNEAQ.

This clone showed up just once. DNA for the CDR3: TGTGCCAGCAGCTTGTTTCGGGACAGGGATGGCGGAAACACCATATATTTT. Translation: CASSLFRDRDGGNTIYF. The chain joins TRBV5-4 to TRBJ1-3; TRBD1 aligns across 9 bases. V shed 1 base, J shed 4 bases, and the junction held 9 bases outside the gene matches. This CDR3 has 17 residues. Germline V gene sequence: CDR1 SGHNT, CDR2 YYREEE (reference sequence). The full variable domain, rest sourced from reference TRBV5-4 and TRBJ1-3, is ETGVTQSPTHLIKTRGQQVTLRCSSQSGHNTVSWYQQALGQGPQFIFQYYREEENGRGNFPPRFSGLQFPNYSSELNVNALELDDSALYLCASSLFRDRDGGNTIYFGEGSWLTVV.

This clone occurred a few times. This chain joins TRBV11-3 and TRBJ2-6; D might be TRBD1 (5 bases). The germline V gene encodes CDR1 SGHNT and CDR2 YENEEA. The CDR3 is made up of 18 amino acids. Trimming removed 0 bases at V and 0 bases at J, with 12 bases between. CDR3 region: CASSLDGARLSGANVLTF. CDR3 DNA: TGTGCCAGCAGCTTAGATGGGGCCCGTCTCTCTGGGGCCAACGTCCTGACTTTC.

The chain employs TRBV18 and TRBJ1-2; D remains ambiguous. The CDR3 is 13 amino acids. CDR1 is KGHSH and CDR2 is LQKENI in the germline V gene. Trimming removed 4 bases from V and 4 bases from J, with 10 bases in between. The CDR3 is CASSQWEGYGYTF. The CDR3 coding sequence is TGTGCCAGCTCACAATGGGAGGGCTATGGCTACACCTTC.

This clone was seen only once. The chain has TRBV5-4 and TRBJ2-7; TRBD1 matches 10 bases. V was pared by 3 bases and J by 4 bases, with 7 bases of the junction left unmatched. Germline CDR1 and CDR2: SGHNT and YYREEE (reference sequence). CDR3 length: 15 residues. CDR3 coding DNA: TGTGCCAGCAGCTCCCAGGACAGGGGGGGTTACGAGCAGTACTTC. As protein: CASSSQDRGGYEQYF.

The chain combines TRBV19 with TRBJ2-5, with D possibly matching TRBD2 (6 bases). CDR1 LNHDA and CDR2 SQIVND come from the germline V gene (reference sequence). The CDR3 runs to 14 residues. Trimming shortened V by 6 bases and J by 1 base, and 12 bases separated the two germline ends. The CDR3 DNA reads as TGTGCCAGTAGGGGATGGGGACTCCAAGAGACCCAGTACTTC. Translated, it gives CASRGWGLQETQYF.

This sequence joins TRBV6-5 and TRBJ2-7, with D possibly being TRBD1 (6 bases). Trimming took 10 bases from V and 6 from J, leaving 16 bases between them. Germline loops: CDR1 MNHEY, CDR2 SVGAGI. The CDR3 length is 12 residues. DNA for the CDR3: TGTGCCACCCTGGGGGCTAGCTGCGAGCAGTACGTC. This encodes CATLGASCEQYV.

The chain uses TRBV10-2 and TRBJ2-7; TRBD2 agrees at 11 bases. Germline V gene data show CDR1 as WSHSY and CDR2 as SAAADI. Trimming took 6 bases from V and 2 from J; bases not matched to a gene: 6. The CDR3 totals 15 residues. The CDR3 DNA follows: TGCGCCAGCAGCTATAGCGGGAGGGCCCCCTACGAGCAGTACTTC. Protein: CASSYSGRAPYEQYF.

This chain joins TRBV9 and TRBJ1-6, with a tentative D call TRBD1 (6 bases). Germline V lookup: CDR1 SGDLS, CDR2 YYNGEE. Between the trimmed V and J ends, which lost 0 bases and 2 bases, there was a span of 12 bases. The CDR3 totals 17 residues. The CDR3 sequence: CASSVAQGLTYNSPLHF. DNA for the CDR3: TGTGCCAGCAGCGTAGCACAGGGATTGACCTATAATTCACCCCTCCACTTT.

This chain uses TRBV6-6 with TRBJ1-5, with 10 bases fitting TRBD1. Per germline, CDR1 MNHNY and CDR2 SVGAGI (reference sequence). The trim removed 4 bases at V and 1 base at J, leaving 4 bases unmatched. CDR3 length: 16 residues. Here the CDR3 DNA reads TGTGCCAGCAGTTCCGGACAGGGGGGGAGCAATCAGCCCCAGCATTTT. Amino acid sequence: CASSSGQGGSNQPQHF.

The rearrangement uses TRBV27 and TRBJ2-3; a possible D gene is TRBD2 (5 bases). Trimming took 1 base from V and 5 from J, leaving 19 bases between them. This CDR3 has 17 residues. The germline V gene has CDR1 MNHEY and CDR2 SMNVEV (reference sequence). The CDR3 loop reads CASSLYSGGHKGDTQYF. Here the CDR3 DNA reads TGTGCCAGCAGTTTATATAGTGGCGGGCATAAGGGAGATACGCAGTATTTT.

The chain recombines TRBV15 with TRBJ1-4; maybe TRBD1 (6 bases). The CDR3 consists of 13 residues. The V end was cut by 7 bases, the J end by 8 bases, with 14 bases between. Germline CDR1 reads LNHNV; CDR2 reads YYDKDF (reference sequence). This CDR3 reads CATKPGAREKLFF. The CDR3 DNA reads TGTGCCACCAAACCAGGGGCTAGGGAAAAACTGTTTTTT.

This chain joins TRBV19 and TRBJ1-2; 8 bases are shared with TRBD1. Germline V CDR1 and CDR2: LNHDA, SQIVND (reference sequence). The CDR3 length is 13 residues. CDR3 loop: CRTSHRGGYGYTF. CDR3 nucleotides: TGTCGCACATCCCACAGGGGGGGCTATGGCTACACCTTC.

The CDR3 DNA sequence: TGCGCCAGCAGCCCCCGGTTCTACACCGGGGAGCTGTTTTTT. Residues: CASSPRFYTGELFF. This sequence joins TRBV4-1 and TRBJ2-2, with unresolved D. Between the trimmed V and J ends, which lost 4 bases and 3 bases, there was a span of 9 bases. CDR3 length equals 14 residues. The germline V gene has CDR1 MGHRA and CDR2 YSYEKL.

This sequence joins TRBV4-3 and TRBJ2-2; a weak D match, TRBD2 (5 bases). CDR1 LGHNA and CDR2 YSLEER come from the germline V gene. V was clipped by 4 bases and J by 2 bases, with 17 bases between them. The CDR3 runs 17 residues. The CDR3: CASSPQLVRINTGELFF. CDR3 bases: TGCGCCAGCAGCCCACAACTAGTCCGGATAAACACCGGGGAGCTGTTTTTT.

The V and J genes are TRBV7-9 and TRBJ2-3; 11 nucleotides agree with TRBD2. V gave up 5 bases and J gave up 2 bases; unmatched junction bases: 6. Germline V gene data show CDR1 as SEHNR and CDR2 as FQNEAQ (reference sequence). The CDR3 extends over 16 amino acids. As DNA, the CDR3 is TGTGCCAGCAGCCCTTTTAGCGGGAGGGACACAGATACGCAGTATTTT. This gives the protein CASSPFSGRDTDTQYF.

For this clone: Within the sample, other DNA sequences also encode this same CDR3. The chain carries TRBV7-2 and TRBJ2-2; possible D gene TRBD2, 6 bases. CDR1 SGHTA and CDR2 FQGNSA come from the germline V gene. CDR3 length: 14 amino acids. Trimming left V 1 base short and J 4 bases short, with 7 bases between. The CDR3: CASSLGGVTGELFF. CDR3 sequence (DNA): TGTGCCAGCAGCTTAGGGGGGGTCACCGGGGAGCTGTTTTTT.

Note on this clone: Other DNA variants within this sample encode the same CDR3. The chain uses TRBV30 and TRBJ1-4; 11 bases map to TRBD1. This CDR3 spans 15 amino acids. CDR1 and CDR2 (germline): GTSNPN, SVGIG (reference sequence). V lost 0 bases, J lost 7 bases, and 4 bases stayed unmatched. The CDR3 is CAWSVGGTGGEKLFF. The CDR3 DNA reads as TGTGCCTGGAGTGTCGGGGGGACAGGGGGTGAAAAACTGTTTTTT.

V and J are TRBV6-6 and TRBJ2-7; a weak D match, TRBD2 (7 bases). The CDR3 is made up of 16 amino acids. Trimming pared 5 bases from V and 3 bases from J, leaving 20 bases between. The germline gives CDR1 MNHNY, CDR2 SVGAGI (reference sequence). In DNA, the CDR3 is TGTGCCAGCAGTACCGACCGGGGGGACACAATCTACGAGCAGTACTTC. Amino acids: CASSTDRGDTIYEQYF.

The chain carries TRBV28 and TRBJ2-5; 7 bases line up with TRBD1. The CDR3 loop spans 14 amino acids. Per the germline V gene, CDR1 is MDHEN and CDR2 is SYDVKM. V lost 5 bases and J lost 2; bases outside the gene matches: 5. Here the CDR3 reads CASSPGQMQETQYF. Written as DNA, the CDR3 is TGTGCCAGCAGTCCGGGACAGATGCAAGAGACCCAGTACTTC. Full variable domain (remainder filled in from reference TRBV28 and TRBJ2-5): DVKVTQSSRYLVKRTGEKVFLECVQDMDHENMFWYRQDPGLGLRLIYFSYDVKMKEKGDIPEGYSVSREKKERFSLILESASTNQTSMYLCASSPGQMQETQYFGPGTRLLVL.

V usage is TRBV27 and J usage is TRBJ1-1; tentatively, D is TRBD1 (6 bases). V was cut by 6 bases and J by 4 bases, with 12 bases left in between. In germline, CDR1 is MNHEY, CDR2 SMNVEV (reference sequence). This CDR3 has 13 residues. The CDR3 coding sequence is TGTGCCAGCAGGTCGGGGGGCGGCACTGAAGCTTTCTTT. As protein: CASRSGGGTEAFF.

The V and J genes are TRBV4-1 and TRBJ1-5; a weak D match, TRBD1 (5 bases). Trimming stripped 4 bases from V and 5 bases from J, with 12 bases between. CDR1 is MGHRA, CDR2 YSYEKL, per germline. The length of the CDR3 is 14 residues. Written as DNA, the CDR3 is TGCGCCAGCAGCCCACGGGGGGGTGATCAGCCCCAGCATTTT. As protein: CASSPRGGDQPQHF.

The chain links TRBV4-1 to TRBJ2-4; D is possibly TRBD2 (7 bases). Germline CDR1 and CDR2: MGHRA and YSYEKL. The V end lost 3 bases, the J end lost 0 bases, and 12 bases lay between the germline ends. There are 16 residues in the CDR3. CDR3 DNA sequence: TGCGCCAGCAGCCAGAGGGGGGGGGTAGCCAAAAACATTCAGTACTTC. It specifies CASSQRGGVAKNIQYF.

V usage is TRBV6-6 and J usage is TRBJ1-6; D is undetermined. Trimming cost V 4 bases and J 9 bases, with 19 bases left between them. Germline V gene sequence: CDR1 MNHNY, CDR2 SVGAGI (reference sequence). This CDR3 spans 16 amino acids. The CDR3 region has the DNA TGTGCCAGCAGTTCCAACCAGAGGGATGCCGGTTCACCCCTCCACTTT. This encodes CASSSNQRDAGSPLHF.

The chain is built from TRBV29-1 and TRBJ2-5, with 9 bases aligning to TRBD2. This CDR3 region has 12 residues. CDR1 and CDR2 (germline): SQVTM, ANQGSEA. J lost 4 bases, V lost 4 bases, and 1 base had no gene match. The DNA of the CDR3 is TGCAGCGTTGCACTAGCGGGAGAGACCCAGTACTTC. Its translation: CSVALAGETQYF.

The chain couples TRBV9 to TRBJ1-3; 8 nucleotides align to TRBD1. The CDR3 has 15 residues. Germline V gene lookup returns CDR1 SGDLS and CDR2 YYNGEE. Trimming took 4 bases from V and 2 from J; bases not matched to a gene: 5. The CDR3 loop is CASSPGGQAGNTIYF. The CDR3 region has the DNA TGTGCCAGCAGCCCGGGGGGACAGGCTGGAAACACCATATATTTT.

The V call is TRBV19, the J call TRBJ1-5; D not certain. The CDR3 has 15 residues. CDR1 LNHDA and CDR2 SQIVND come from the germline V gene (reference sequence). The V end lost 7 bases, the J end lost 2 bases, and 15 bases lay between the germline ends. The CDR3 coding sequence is TGTGCCAGTACTGGAGGTGGATCGGGCAATCAGCCCCAGCATTTT. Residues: CASTGGGSGNQPQHF. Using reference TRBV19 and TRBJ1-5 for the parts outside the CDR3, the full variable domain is DGGITQSPKYLFRKEGQNVTLSCEQNLNHDAMYWYRQDPGQGLRLIYYSQIVNDFQKGDIAEGYSVSREKKESFPLTVTSAQKNPTAFYLCASTGGGSGNQPQHFGDGTRLSIL.